A single sample gave rise to the 8 T cell receptor beta chains below, sequenced in a study of lung T cells in sarcoidosis with Löfgren's syndrome. TCRdb itself ran the reads through MiXCR, one entry per CDR3 protein. Counted here are some 65,000 distinct CDR3 sequences, 21% occurring once; the ten biggest clones make up about 2.2%. The sample comprised CD4+ T cells from PBMCs. These TCRs come from a human donor with sarcoidosis (Löfgren's syndrome or another form), or a control subject (not recorded which).

On this clonotype: A much larger clone is a single base away; this may be a read error. The chain is built from TRBV6-2 or TRBV6-3 and TRBJ1-6, with D uncertain. The CDR3 has 14 residues. The germline CDR1 and CDR2 sequences are MNHEY and SVGEGT. CDR3 in DNA: TGTGCCGGCAGCGGACGGTTCGGTAATTCACCCCTCCACTTT. It is translated as CAGSGRFGNSPLHF.

The sample holds a few counts of this clonotype. The chain is built from TRBV30 and TRBJ2-1, with D maybe TRBD2 (6 bases). V was shortened by 4 bases and J by 5 bases, with 15 bases between the two germline ends. This CDR3 has 14 amino acids. CDR1 is GTSNPN, CDR2 SVGIG, per germline (reference sequence). CDR3 bases: TGTGCCTGGAAGCCGGGACTCCGAGACAATGAGCAGTTCTTC. Translation gives CAWKPGLRDNEQFF.

V gene TRBV5-4 combines with J gene TRBJ2-1; D ambiguous. CDR3 length: 14 amino acids. Trimming removed 1 base at V and 6 bases at J, with 11 bases between. CDR1 and CDR2 (germline): SGHNT, YYREEE (reference sequence). The CDR3 DNA follows: TGTGCCAGCAGCTTGTGGCAGGAAGGCAATGAGCAGTTCTTC. Translating it yields CASSLWQEGNEQFF.

This sequence joins TRBV7-9 and TRBJ2-3; tentatively, D is TRBD1 (5 bases). The ends were cut back, 0 bases at V and 0 bases at J, with 13 bases in the middle. The CDR3 runs to 17 residues. Germline CDR1 is SEHNR and CDR2 is FQNEAQ (reference sequence). Here the CDR3 DNA reads TGTGCCAGCAGCTTAGCGGGGCGGCGACCTAGCACAGATACGCAGTATTTT. Protein sequence: CASSLAGRRPSTDTQYF.

This chain uses TRBV19 with TRBJ2-2; 8 bases are a match to TRBD1. J was trimmed by 7 bases and V by 5 bases; bases with no gene match: 21. Germline V gives CDR1 LNHDA, CDR2 SQIVND (reference sequence). This CDR3 is built from 19 residues. CDR3 sequence (DNA): TGTGCCAGTAGTCCTCCAGGGGCGACAGGGGACGAATGGGACGGGGAGCTGTTTTTT. The encoded protein is CASSPPGATGDEWDGELFF.

Notes on this clonotype: The junction differs from germline at one of its ends, possibly a read error. The gene calls are TRBV6-6 and TRBJ2-3; 10 bases align to TRBD2. The germline CDR1 and CDR2 sequences are MNHNY and SVGAGI (reference sequence). CDR3 length equals 16 residues. The CDR3 DNA reads TGTACCAGCAGCTACTCGATGGCTAGCGGGAGCGATACGCAGTATTTT. Translated, it gives CTSSYSMASGSDTQYF.

Note on this clonotype: This may be a read error, as it is one base from a much larger clone. The V gene is TRBV10-3, the J gene TRBJ1-1, with D unresolved. The germline CDR1 and CDR2 sequences are ENHRY and SYGVKD. This CDR3 spans 14 amino acids. V was clipped by 0 bases and J by 4 bases, with 9 bases between them. Written as DNA, the CDR3 is TGTGCCATCAGTGAGTCCTGGTTAGGCACTGAAGCTTTCTTT. Protein product: CAISESWLGTEAFF.

This clonotype was found many times. The CDR3 DNA is TGTGCCAGCACCGGGACAGGGGGCTCGGAAGCTTTCTTT. It translates to CASTGTGGSEAFF. The J gene is TRBJ1-1, the V gene TRBV28; 12 positions match TRBD1. Germline loops: CDR1 MDHEN, CDR2 SYDVKM. V was pared by 7 bases and J by 8 bases, with 5 bases of the junction left unmatched. The length of the CDR3 is 13 residues. Complete variable domain (other parts from reference TRBV28 and TRBJ1-1): DVKVTQSSRYLVKRTGEKVFLECVQDMDHENMFWYRQDPGLGLRLIYFSYDVKMKEKGDIPEGYSVSREKKERFSLILESASTNQTSMYLCASTGTGGSEAFFGQGTRLTVV.